This T cell receptor beta chain was sequenced in a study of T cell responses to AZD1222 COVID-19 vaccine. Regarding the study as a whole: Reportedly, nearly half the spike-specific TCRs target unmutated variant regions. Repertoires in all cases were sampled only once the peak T cell response had passed. Of the AZD1222 recipients, only six or seven were seropositive at baseline.

With regard to this clone: Its antigen is not known.

TCRdb's table, derived via immunoSEQ multiplex PCR, lists solely in-frame clones and lacks some. The sample lists some 130,000 clones, over 90% occurring once. This CDR3 has 14 residues. The germline V gene encodes CDR1 SGHVS and CDR2 FQNEAQ. V was trimmed by 3 bases and J by 3 bases, leaving 11 bases between them. This clonotype was obtained from an adult in good health. The sequences come from peripheral blood, collected on day 0 of AZD1222 vaccination. The chain joins TRBV7-8 to TRBJ1-1; D remains unclear. In DNA form, the CDR3 reads TGTGCCAGCAGCTTGGACCATCCCCACACTGAAGCTTTCTTT. Its translation is CASSLDHPHTEAFF.